A selection of T cell receptor beta chains follows, all from one sample in a study of blood T cell repertoires in COVID-19. Assay used: immunoSEQ multiplex PCR; TCRdb lists only in-frame clones, some missing. The top ten clones hold about 14% of a sample with 260,000 or so clones, over 75% of them seen once. The specimen sequenced was PBMCs or T cells enriched from blood (not recorded which). These receptors were obtained from a man younger than 35 who had recovered from COVID-19. The CDR3 runs from the conserved cysteine through the conserved F or W. D genes are given only for firm matches. Where a row states a size, it is once, few, many or the class of an expanded clone; other rows omit it.

V	D	size	J	DNA	CDR3
TRBV9	.	.	TRBJ1-2	TGTGCCAGCAGCCCCCAGGCAGGGTTTGACTATGGCTACACCTTC	CASSPQAGFDYGYTF
TRBV15	.	once	TRBJ2-7	TGTGCCACCAGTAAAATACGGGGCTACGAGCAGTACTTC	CATSKIRGYEQYF
TRBV19	TRBD2	once	TRBJ2-1	TGTGCCAGTAGTACCCTAGCGGAGGGCCTCAATGAGCAGTTCTTC	CASSTLAEGLNEQFF
TRBV6-5	.	.	TRBJ1-5	TGTGCCAGCAGACCGGTCGAGGCGGGCAATCAGCCCCAGCATTTT	CASRPVEAGNQPQHF
TRBV27	TRBD1	.	TRBJ2-3	TGTGCCAGCAGTCCCCAGACAGGGGGCACAGATACGCAGTATTTT	CASSPQTGGTDTQYF
TRBV18	TRBD1	.	TRBJ2-2	TGTGCCAGCTCACTTACAGGGGTCGGCGCCCCGAACACCGGGGAGCTGTTTTTT	CASSLTGVGAPNTGELFF
TRBV10-3	.	.	TRBJ1-6	TGTGCCATCCGTCCAACGGGGGATTCACCCCTCCACTTT	CAIRPTGDSPLHF
TRBV25-1	.	.	TRBJ2-1	TGTGCCAGCAGTGGAGGCAGGGTAAGGCGTGAGCAGTTCTTC	CASSGGRVRREQFF
TRBV5-6	TRBD1	.	TRBJ1-2	TGTGCCAGCAGCTTCGGGGACAGGCCCTATGGCTACACCTTC	CASSFGDRPYGYTF
TRBV6-1	TRBD2	.	TRBJ2-1	TGTGCCAGCAGTGAGTCCCTTTACGGACTAGCGGGAGATGAGCAGTTCTTC	CASSESLYGLAGDEQFF
TRBV5-4	.	.	TRBJ2-7	TGTGCCAGCAGCCCTACAGGGAGCTCCTACGAGCAGTACTTC	CASSPTGSSYEQYF
TRBV4-1	.	.	TRBJ1-1	TGCGCCAGCAGCCAATTGTCCCGGGCGGCGGGTGGTGGAGCTTTCTTT	CASSQLSRAAGGGAFF
TRBV19	.	.	TRBJ1-4	TGTGCCAGTAGTGATTCGGGGAATGAAAAACTGTTTTTT	CASSDSGNEKLFF
TRBV27	TRBD1	.	TRBJ1-6	TGTGCCAGCAGTTTAAAAGGGACAGGGGAACATTCACCCCTCCACTTT	CASSLKGTGEHSPLHF
TRBV15	TRBD1	.	TRBJ1-2	TGTGCCACCAGCAGAGATGTCTTTGGGACAGGGGGCCGGGGCTACACCTTC	CATSRDVFGTGGRGYTF
TRBV5-1	TRBD2	.	TRBJ2-2	TGCGCCAGCAGCCCCGGGACTAGTAATCCCGGGGAGCTGTTTTTT	CASSPGTSNPGELFF
TRBV2	.	.	TRBJ2-5	TGTGCCAGCAGGACGGAGGGGGGGGTGGAGACCCAGTACTTC	CASRTEGGVETQYF
TRBV5-4	.	.	TRBJ1-1	TGTGCCAGCGCACCCGGGGGAATGAACACTGAAGCTTTCTTT	CASAPGGMNTEAFF
TRBV5-1	TRBD1	.	TRBJ2-3	TGCGCCAGCAGTCTAGGGAACAGGGGAAATTTTATTAAGTATTTT	CASSLGNRGNFIKYF
TRBV30	.	.	TRBJ2-1	TGTGCCTGGATGACTAGTAATGAGCAGTTCTTC	CAWMTSNEQFF
TRBV2	TRBD2	.	TRBJ2-5	TGTGCCAGCAGGGACCGGACTAGCGGCAAAGAGACCCAGTACTTC	CASRDRTSGKETQYF
TRBV19	.	.	TRBJ2-3	TGTGCCAGTAGCCAGTCCGATACGCAGTATTTT	CASSQSDTQYF
TRBV3-1/TRBV3-2	TRBD2	.	TRBJ2-1	TGTGCCAGCAGCCCCACTAGCGGGATAAGCTACAATGAGCAGTTCTTC	CASSPTSGISYNEQFF
TRBV19	.	.	TRBJ2-3	TGTGCCAGTAGTACGACAGAATCTAGCACAGATACGCAGTATTTT	CASSTTESSTDTQYF
TRBV7-3	.	once	TRBJ2-5	TGTGCCAGCAGCTCCACCGCGGGGCTTCAAGAGACCCAGTACTTC	CASSSTAGLQETQYF
TRBV28	.	once	TRBJ2-7	TGTGCCAGCAGTTTTTCTAGGGGCTACGAGCAGTACTTC	CASSFSRGYEQYF
TRBV7-9	.	.	TRBJ2-7	TGTGCCAGCAGCGAACCAGGGGCAGGCGAGCAGTACTTC	CASSEPGAGEQYF
TRBV19	TRBD1	.	TRBJ1-5	TGTGCCAGTAGTGCGGACAGGGGGCGCTTACAGCCCCAGCATTTT	CASSADRGRLQPQHF
TRBV30	.	.	TRBJ1-5	TGTGCCTGGAGCGGTGGGACAAGTCATCAGCCCCAGCATTTT	CAWSGGTSHQPQHF
TRBV18	.	.	TRBJ1-5	TGTGCCAGCTCACCAACAGGCCACAATCAGCCCCAGCATTTT	CASSPTGHNQPQHF
TRBV4-1	TRBD2	.	TRBJ2-7	TGCGCCAGCAGCCAGGAACGGACTAGCAGCTCCTACGAGCAGTACTTC	CASSQERTSSSYEQYF
TRBV2	TRBD1	.	TRBJ1-6	TGTGCCAGCAGTGAAACAGGGGGCGTCTATAATTCACCCCTCCACTTT	CASSETGGVYNSPLHF
TRBV7-9	TRBD1	once	TRBJ2-7	TGTGCCAGCAGGGGACAGGGTTACGAGCAGTACTTC	CASRGQGYEQYF
TRBV3-1/TRBV3-2	.	once	TRBJ2-5	TGTGCCAGCAGCCAGAGACGGGATCAAGAGACCCAGTACTTC	CASSQRRDQETQYF
TRBV11-2	TRBD2	.	TRBJ2-1	TGTGCCAGCAGCCAACAGACTAGCGGGGGTGAGCAGTTCTTC	CASSQQTSGGEQFF
TRBV6-1	.	.	TRBJ2-7	TGTGCCAGCAGTGAAGTGGTCAGATCCTACGAGCAGTACTTC	CASSEVVRSYEQYF
TRBV18	.	.	TRBJ1-1	TGTGCCAGCTCGTACACAGGGACGCGGGTTTCACATGAAGCTTTCTTT	CASSYTGTRVSHEAFF
TRBV11-2	TRBD2	.	TRBJ2-7	TGTGCCAGCAGTAGACCGGGACTAGCGGGATGGAACGAGCAGTACTTC	CASSRPGLAGWNEQYF
TRBV2	TRBD1	.	TRBJ1-1	TGTGCCAGCAGGCCTGACAGGGGTTATAGCACTGAAGCTTTCTTT	CASRPDRGYSTEAFF
TRBV9	TRBD1	few	TRBJ2-7	TGTGCCAGCAGCCCGGGACAGGGTATAACCTACGAGCAGTACTTC	CASSPGQGITYEQYF
TRBV18	.	.	TRBJ1-6	TGTGCCAGCTCACCACGAGGCCTCTATAATTCACCCCTCCACTTT	CASSPRGLYNSPLHF
TRBV5-5	.	.	TRBJ1-4	TGTGCCAGCAGCCTCAACCGGGGGGGCCAACTCAAACTGTTTTTT	CASSLNRGGQLKLFF
TRBV15	TRBD1	.	TRBJ2-3	TGTGCCACCAGCAGAGAGCCGCAGGGGGGCACAGATACGCAGTATTTT	CATSREPQGGTDTQYF
TRBV4-1	.	.	TRBJ1-2	TGCGCCAGCAGCCAAGATAGGCGGGGTTTCGGAGGCTACACCTTC	CASSQDRRGFGGYTF
TRBV5-5	.	once	TRBJ2-2	TGTGCCAGCAGCCAGACCGGGGAGCTGTTTTTT	CASSQTGELFF
TRBV5-1	TRBD1	.	TRBJ2-1	TGCGCCAGCAGCTGGGCCGACAGGGGAGCGGGTCATAATGAGCAGTTCTTC	CASSWADRGAGHNEQFF
TRBV2	TRBD1	.	TRBJ2-2	TGTGCCAGCAGCCGACAGGGGGTGAACACCGGGGAGCTGTTTTTT	CASSRQGVNTGELFF
TRBV10-3	.	.	TRBJ2-7	TGTGCCATCAGTACAGAGGGACACCGGGAGCAGTACTTC	CAISTEGHREQYF
TRBV19	.	once	TRBJ1-1	TGTGCCAGTAGTATGGGGTCGGGGGGGAGGAACACTGAAGCTTTCTTT	CASSMGSGGRNTEAFF